The 27 T cell receptor beta chains below were found in one sample sequenced in a study of T cells in Graves' hyperthyroidism and ophthalmopathy. The TCR beta CDR3 regions underwent amplification using RNA transcripts as the source. The HTBI primer set served for first-round RT-PCR of the TCR CDR3. TCRdb called the multiplex PCR reads again in MiXCR, with one record for every CDR3 protein. The sample yields a few hundred thousand distinct CDR3 sequences, about an eighth seen once. The sequenced sample was blood. The receptors originated from a young woman with Graves' hyperthyroidism.

The rearrangement joins TRBV2 to TRBJ2-3; 9 nucleotides agree with TRBD1. The V gene end was trimmed by 6 bases and the J gene end by 5 bases; junction bases not matched to a gene: 6. The CDR3 is 14 amino acids. The V gene's germline CDR1 is SNHLY and CDR2 FYNNEI. CDR3 DNA: TGTGCCAGCAGCCAAACAGGGGGCGTAGATACGCAGTATTTT. Translated: CASSQTGGVDTQYF.

This clonotype was observed at least ten times. The chain recombines TRBV12-3 or TRBV12-4 with TRBJ1-4; TRBD1 is a possible D gene (5 bases). The CDR3 sequence is 16 residues long. The germline V and J ends were trimmed by 6 bases and 3 bases, with 17 bases remaining between them. The CDR3 loop is CASSNRGRGANEKLFF. The CDR3 DNA reads TGTGCCAGCAGCAACCGGGGCCGAGGAGCTAATGAAAAACTGTTTTTT.

The table lists this clonotype with many counts. The rearrangement uses TRBV12-3 or TRBV12-4 and TRBJ2-3; tentative D call: TRBD2 (5 bases). This CDR3 has 14 residues. Trimming left V 2 bases short and J 6 bases short, with 12 bases between. The CDR3 DNA sequence: TGTGCCAGCAGTTTAACTAGTTCCGGGGATACGCAGTATTTT. This codes for CASSLTSSGDTQYF.

This clonotype was seen many times. The V call is TRBV7-3, the J call TRBJ1-6; D gene uncertain. V was cut by 3 bases and J by 5 bases, with 8 bases left in between. The CDR3 is 14 amino acids. Germline values: CDR1 SGHTA, CDR2 FQGTGA. CDR3 DNA sequence: TGTGCCAGCAGCTTTGAAGGTGATAATTCACCCCTCCACTTT. It translates to CASSFEGDNSPLHF.

This chain links TRBV12-3 or TRBV12-4 with TRBJ2-5; 8 bases are a match to TRBD1. V dropped 6 bases and J dropped 5; count of bases not matched to a gene: 5. CDR3 length equals 13 residues. Written as DNA, the CDR3 is TGTGCCAGCAGCTACGACAGGGGCGAGACCCAGTACTTC. This encodes CASSYDRGETQYF.

This clonotype was observed a few times. V gene TRBV9 combines with J gene TRBJ1-3; unclear D gene. Trimming left V 2 bases short and J 0 bases short, with 9 bases between. This CDR3 contains 15 residues. Germline assignment: CDR1 SGDLS and CDR2 YYNGEE. Here the CDR3 DNA reads TGTGCCAGCAGCGTTGACACGAGCTCTGGAAACACCATATATTTT. As protein: CASSVDTSSGNTIYF.

This clonotype was counted a few times. This chain links TRBV5-1 with TRBJ2-7; weak D call: TRBD1 (5 bases). This CDR3 comprises 13 residues. Germline V gene lookup returns CDR1 SGHRS and CDR2 YFSETQ. V gave up 4 bases and J gave up 3 bases, with 11 bases separating them. CDR3 sequence: CASSPRTSYEQYF. In DNA form, the CDR3 reads TGCGCCAGCAGCCCCAGGACAAGCTACGAGCAGTACTTC.

This clonotype has at least ten counts. J is TRBJ2-1 and V is TRBV27, with D perhaps given as TRBD1 or TRBD2 (5 bases each). The CDR3 is 20 amino acids. The germline V and J ends were trimmed by 1 base and 7 bases, with 29 bases remaining between them. Germline loops: CDR1 MNHEY, CDR2 SMNVEV (reference sequence). The CDR3 nucleotides read TGTGCCAGCAGTTTATACCCCCCCCCCCTTACGGCAGGGAGCGCGAATGAGCAGTTCTTC. Residues: CASSLYPPPLTAGSANEQFF.

This clonotype was detected ten times or more. The chain employs TRBV20-1 and TRBJ2-7, with 11 bases matching TRBD2. Looked up from germline, CDR1 is DFQATT and CDR2 is SNEGSKA (reference sequence). Trimming at V came to 0 bases and at J to 3 bases, leaving 10 bases not matched to a gene. The CDR3 is 17 amino acids. The CDR3 nucleotides are TGCAGTGCTAGAGATCGGCTAGCGGGAGGTGTGATCTACGAGCAGTACTTC. Protein sequence: CSARDRLAGGVIYEQYF.

This clonotype appeared many times. The chain has TRBV5-8 and TRBJ1-1; D remains unclear. Germline loops: CDR1 SGHTS, CDR2 YDEGEE. V dropped 0 bases and J dropped 1 base, with 7 bases sitting between them. The CDR3 loop spans 14 amino acids. This CDR3 reads CASSLAPRNTEAFF. CDR3 sequence (DNA): TGTGCCAGCAGCTTGGCCCCCAGGAACACTGAAGCTTTCTTT.

Many counts were recorded for this clonotype. The genes are TRBV27 and TRBJ1-4; no clear D gene. CDR1 is MNHEY and CDR2 is SMNVEV in the germline V gene (reference sequence). Trimming cost V 2 bases and J 7 bases, with 11 bases left between them. The CDR3 consists of 14 residues. The CDR3 nucleotides read TGTGCCAGCAGTTTAATCGGTGTCGGTGAAAAACTGTTTTTT. Translating gives CASSLIGVGEKLFF.

J is TRBJ1-3 and V is TRBV28, with D maybe TRBD1 (5 bases). The V gene lost 2 bases and the J gene lost 2 bases, with 16 bases spanning the gap. From germline, CDR1 is MDHEN and CDR2 SYDVKM. The CDR3 contains 17 residues. The CDR3 spells CASSLRPFRVTGNTIYF. Written as DNA, the CDR3 is TGTGCCAGCAGTTTAAGACCCTTCAGGGTCACTGGAAACACCATATATTTT. The whole variable domain, remainder taken from reference TRBV28 and TRBJ1-3, is DVKVTQSSRYLVKRTGEKVFLECVQDMDHENMFWYRQDPGLGLRLIYFSYDVKMKEKGDIPEGYSVSREKKERFSLILESASTNQTSMYLCASSLRPFRVTGNTIYFGEGSWLTVV.

In this sample, this clonotype turned up many times. The chain couples TRBV30 to TRBJ1-6, with D tentatively TRBD1 (5 bases). The CDR3 runs 13 residues. Germline values: CDR1 GTSNPN, CDR2 SVGIG (reference sequence). The V gene lost 8 bases and the J gene lost 5 bases, with 13 bases spanning the gap. The CDR3 sequence: CARGALDNSPLHF. CDR3 coding DNA: TGTGCCCGCGGGGCGTTAGATAATTCACCCCTCCACTTT.

This clonotype was recorded many times. The CDR3 DNA sequence: TGTGCCAGCAGCTCCCGGGACTCACACAATGAGCAGTTCTTC. It is translated as CASSSRDSHNEQFF. The gene calls are TRBV7-3 and TRBJ2-1; a possible D gene is TRBD2 (6 bases). The CDR3 sequence is 14 residues long. With 4 bases removed from V and 5 bases from J, the gap between germline ends came to 12 bases. Germline V gene sequence: CDR1 SGHTA, CDR2 FQGTGA.

This clonotype appeared many times. The chain joins TRBV30 to TRBJ1-5; the D is unclear. This CDR3 region has 14 residues. Trimming pared 0 bases from V and 2 bases from J, leaving 8 bases between. Germline V gives CDR1 GTSNPN, CDR2 SVGIG (reference sequence). The DNA of the CDR3 is TGTGCCTGGAGTGTAGGGTGGGGCAATCAGCCCCAGCATTTT. Amino acid sequence: CAWSVGWGNQPQHF.

The chain is built from TRBV30 and TRBJ1-1; D is unclear. CDR1 and CDR2 (germline): GTSNPN, SVGIG (reference sequence). This CDR3 has 13 amino acids. V dropped 0 bases and J dropped 4 bases, with 9 bases sitting between them. This chain's CDR3 is CAWSVRHFTEAFF. DNA for the CDR3: TGTGCCTGGAGTGTGAGGCACTTCACTGAAGCTTTCTTT.

This clonotype was seen repeatedly, ten times or more. The chain couples TRBV6-2 or TRBV6-3 to TRBJ2-2; D is perhaps TRBD1 (6 bases). V was shortened by 6 bases and J by 2 bases, with 16 bases between the two germline ends. Germline V gene data show CDR1 as MNHEY and CDR2 as SVGEGT. The CDR3 runs to 16 residues. This CDR3 is CASRYVQGANTGELFF. Here the CDR3 DNA reads TGTGCCAGCAGATACGTACAGGGCGCAAACACCGGGGAGCTGTTTTTT.

The chain links TRBV2 to TRBJ2-1; 7 bases line up with TRBD2. V shed 4 bases and J 3 bases; nucleotides not matched to a gene: 6. Germline V lookup: CDR1 SNHLY, CDR2 FYNNEI. The CDR3 is 15 residues long. Written as DNA, the CDR3 is TGTGCCAGCAGTGGATGGGGCGGGGGCTACAATGAGCAGTTCTTC. As protein: CASSGWGGGYNEQFF.

Remarks on this clonotype: The junction differs from germline at one of its ends, possibly a read error. This chain connects TRBV12-3 or TRBV12-4 to TRBJ2-1; D possibly corresponds to TRBD2 (5 bases). The length of the CDR3 is 14 residues. CDR3 DNA sequence: TGTGTCAGCAGCTGGGAGCTAGGGCTGGGTGAGCAGTTCTTC. As protein: CVSSWELGLGEQFF.

Many counts were recorded for this clonotype. The chain uses TRBV5-1 and TRBJ2-3; no definite D call. With 2 bases removed from V and 0 bases from J, the gap between germline ends came to 10 bases. The germline V gene encodes CDR1 SGHRS and CDR2 YFSETQ. The CDR3 has 15 residues. The CDR3 region has the DNA TGCGCCAGCAGCTTTGGAGACCCTAGCACAGATACGCAGTATTTT. Its translation is CASSFGDPSTDTQYF.

This clonotype was counted many times. The chain recombines TRBV2 with TRBJ1-5; 7 bases are a match to TRBD1. This CDR3 spans 14 amino acids. Per the germline V gene, CDR1 is SNHLY and CDR2 is FYNNEI. Trimming cost V 1 base and J 7 bases; bases outside gene matches: 4. Here the CDR3 reads CASSEDRGDQPQHF. The DNA for the CDR3 is TGTGCCAGCAGTGAAGACAGGGGAGACCAGCCCCAGCATTTT.

The chain uses TRBV6-1 and TRBJ2-5; D is possibly TRBD1 or TRBD2 (5 bases each). In germline, CDR1 is MNHNS, CDR2 SASEGT. The CDR3 has 16 amino acids. V was clipped by 4 bases and J by 3 bases, with 18 bases between them. The CDR3: CASSGLPGPRKETQYF. The CDR3 nucleotides read TGTGCCAGCAGTGGCTTACCGGGACCCCGAAAAGAGACCCAGTACTTC.

This clonotype was observed a handful of times. This rearrangement joins TRBV6-1 to TRBJ2-7, with no clear D. The length of the CDR3 is 13 residues. Between the trimmed V and J ends, which lost 6 bases and 7 bases, there was a span of 16 bases. Per the germline V gene, CDR1 is MNHNS and CDR2 is SASEGT. The CDR3, as DNA: TGTGCCAGCAGCGCCGGTCTACTAAGGGAGCAGTACTTC. Its translation is CASSAGLLREQYF.

This chain links TRBV12-3 or TRBV12-4 with TRBJ1-1; D ambiguous. The CDR3 totals 14 residues. V dropped 3 bases and J dropped 0 bases, with 8 bases sitting between them. The CDR3 sequence is CASSFQRLNTEAFF. CDR3 bases: TGTGCCAGCAGTTTTCAGCGGCTGAACACTGAAGCTTTCTTT.

This sequence joins TRBV19 and TRBJ1-1; possible D gene TRBD1, 6 bases. The CDR3 sequence is 14 residues long. The V end was cut by 5 bases, the J end by 1 base, with 11 bases between. Germline values: CDR1 LNHDA, CDR2 SQIVND (reference sequence). Here the CDR3 reads CASSFETGNTEAFF. The DNA of the CDR3 is TGTGCCAGTAGTTTCGAGACAGGGAACACTGAAGCTTTCTTT.

The chain is built from TRBV11-2 and TRBJ1-4; D is unclear. The CDR3 runs to 13 residues. CDR1 SGHAT and CDR2 FQNNGV come from the germline V gene. V lost 0 bases and J 10 bases, leaving 9 bases between the germline ends. CDR3 loop: CASSLDKEAKLFF. Here the CDR3 DNA reads TGTGCCAGCAGCTTAGATAAAGAGGCAAAACTGTTTTTT.

This clonotype was counted between two and nine times. The chain joins TRBV12-3 or TRBV12-4 to TRBJ1-2; D call uncertain. CDR3 length: 13 amino acids. V lost 4 bases to trimming and J lost 6 bases, with 12 bases between them. CDR3 amino acids: CASSSLPGHGYTF. The CDR3 nucleotides read TGTGCCAGCAGTTCCCTACCTGGACATGGCTACACCTTC.